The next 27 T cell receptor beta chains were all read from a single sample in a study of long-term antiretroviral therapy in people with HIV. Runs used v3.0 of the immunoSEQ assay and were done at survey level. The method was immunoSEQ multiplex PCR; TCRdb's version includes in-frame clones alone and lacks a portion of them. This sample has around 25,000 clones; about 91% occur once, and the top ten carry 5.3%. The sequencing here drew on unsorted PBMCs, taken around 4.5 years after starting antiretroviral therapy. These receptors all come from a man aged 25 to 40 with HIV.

The CDR3 reads CASSFEGLEDTQYF. The CDR3 DNA is TGTGCCAGCAGCTTTGAGGGGCTTGAAGATACGCAGTATTTT. The rearrangement links TRBV5-6 to TRBJ2-3; D tentatively reads TRBD1 or TRBD2 (5 bases each). The V gene lost 2 bases and the J gene lost 5 bases, with 12 bases spanning the gap. CDR1 is SGHDT, CDR2 YYEEEE, per germline. CDR3 length: 14 residues.

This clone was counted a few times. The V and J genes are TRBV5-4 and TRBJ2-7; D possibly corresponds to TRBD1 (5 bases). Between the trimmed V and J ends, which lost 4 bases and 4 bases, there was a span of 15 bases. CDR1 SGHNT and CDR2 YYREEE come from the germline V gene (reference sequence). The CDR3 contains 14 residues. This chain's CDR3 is CASSNQGEVYEQYF. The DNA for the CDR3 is TGTGCCAGCAGCAACCAGGGTGAAGTTTACGAGCAGTACTTC. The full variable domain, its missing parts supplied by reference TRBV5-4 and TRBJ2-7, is ETGVTQSPTHLIKTRGQQVTLRCSSQSGHNTVSWYQQALGQGPQFIFQYYREEENGRGNFPPRFSGLQFPNYSSELNVNALELDDSALYLCASSNQGEVYEQYFGPGTRLTVT.

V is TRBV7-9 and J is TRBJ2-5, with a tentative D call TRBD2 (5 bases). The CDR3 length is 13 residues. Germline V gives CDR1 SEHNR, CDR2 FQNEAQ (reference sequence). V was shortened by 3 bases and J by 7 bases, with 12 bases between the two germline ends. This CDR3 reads CASSLAAGGTQYF. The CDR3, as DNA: TGTGCCAGCAGCTTGGCGGCAGGAGGGACCCAGTACTTC.

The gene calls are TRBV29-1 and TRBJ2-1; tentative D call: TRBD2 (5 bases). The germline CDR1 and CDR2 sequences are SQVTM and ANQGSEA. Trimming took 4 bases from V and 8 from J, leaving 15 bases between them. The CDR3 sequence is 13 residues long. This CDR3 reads CSVVWPGSDEQFF. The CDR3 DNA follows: TGCAGCGTTGTGTGGCCGGGGTCGGATGAGCAGTTCTTC.

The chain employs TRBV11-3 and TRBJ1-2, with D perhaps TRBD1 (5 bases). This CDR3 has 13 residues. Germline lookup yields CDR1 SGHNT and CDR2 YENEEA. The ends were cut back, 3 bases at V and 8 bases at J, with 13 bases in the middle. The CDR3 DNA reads TGTGCCAGCAGCTTGACAGCGGCTAAAGGCTACACCTTC. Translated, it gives CASSLTAAKGYTF.

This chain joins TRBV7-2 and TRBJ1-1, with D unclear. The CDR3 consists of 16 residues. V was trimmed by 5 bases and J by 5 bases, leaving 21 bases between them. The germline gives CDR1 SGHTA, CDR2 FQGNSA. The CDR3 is CASSRQGSWVGTEAFF. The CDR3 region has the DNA TGTGCCAGCAGCCGACAAGGCTCGTGGGTTGGGACTGAAGCTTTCTTT.

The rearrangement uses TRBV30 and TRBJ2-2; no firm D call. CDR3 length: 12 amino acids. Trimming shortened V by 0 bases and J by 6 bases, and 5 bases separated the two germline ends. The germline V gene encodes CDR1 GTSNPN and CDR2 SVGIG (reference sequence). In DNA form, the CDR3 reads TGTGCCTGGAGTGTAGGTCCCGGGGAGCTGTTTTTT. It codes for CAWSVGPGELFF.

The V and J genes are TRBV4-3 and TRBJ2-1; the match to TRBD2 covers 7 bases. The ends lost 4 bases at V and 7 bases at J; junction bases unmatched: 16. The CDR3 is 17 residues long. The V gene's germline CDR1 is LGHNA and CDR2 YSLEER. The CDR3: CASSPSKALANYNEQFF. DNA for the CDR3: TGCGCCAGCAGCCCCTCAAAGGCACTAGCGAATTATAATGAGCAGTTCTTC.

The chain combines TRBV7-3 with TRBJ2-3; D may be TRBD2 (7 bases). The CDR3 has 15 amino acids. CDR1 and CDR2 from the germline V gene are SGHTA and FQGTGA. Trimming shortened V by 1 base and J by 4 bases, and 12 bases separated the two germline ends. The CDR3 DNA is TGTGCCAGCAGCTTAAACGGGGGGCCGGCAGATACGCAGTATTTT. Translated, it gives CASSLNGGPADTQYF.

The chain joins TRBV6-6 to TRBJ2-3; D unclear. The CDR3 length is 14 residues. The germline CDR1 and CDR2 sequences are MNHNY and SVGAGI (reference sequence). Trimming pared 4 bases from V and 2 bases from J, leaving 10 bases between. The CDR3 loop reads CASSSAVATDTQYF. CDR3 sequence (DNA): TGTGCCAGCAGTTCCGCGGTGGCCACAGATACGCAGTATTTT.

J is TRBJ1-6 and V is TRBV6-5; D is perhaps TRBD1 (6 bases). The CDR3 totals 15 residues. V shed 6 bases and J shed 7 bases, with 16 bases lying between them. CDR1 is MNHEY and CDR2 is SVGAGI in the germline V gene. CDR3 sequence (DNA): TGTGCCAGCAGCAGGGGTTTGCGGGTCAATTCACCCCTCCACTTT. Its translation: CASSRGLRVNSPLHF.

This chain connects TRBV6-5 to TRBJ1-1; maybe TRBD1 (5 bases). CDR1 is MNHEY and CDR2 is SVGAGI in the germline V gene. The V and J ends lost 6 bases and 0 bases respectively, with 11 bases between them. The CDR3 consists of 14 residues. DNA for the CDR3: TGTGCCAGCAGCGGGGACCGACTGAACACTGAAGCTTTCTTT. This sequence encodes CASSGDRLNTEAFF.

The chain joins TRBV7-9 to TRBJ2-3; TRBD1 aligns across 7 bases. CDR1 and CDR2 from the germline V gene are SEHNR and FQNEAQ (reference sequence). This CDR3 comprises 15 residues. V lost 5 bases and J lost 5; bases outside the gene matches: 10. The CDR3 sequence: CASSLRGQTLDTQYF. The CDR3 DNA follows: TGTGCCAGCAGCCTCCGGGGACAGACACTAGATACGCAGTATTTT. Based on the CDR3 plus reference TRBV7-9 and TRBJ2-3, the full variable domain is DTGVSQNPRHKITKRGQNVTFRCDPISEHNRLYWYRQTLGQGPEFLTYFQNEAQLEKSRLLSDRFSAERPKGSFSTLEIQRTEQGDSAMYLCASSLRGQTLDTQYFGPGTRLTVL.

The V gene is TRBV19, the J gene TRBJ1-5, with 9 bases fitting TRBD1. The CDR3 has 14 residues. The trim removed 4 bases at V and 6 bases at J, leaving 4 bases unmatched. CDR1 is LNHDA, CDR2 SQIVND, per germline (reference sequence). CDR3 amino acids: CASSRQGVIQPQHF. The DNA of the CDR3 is TGTGCCAGTAGTAGACAGGGGGTGATTCAGCCCCAGCATTTT.

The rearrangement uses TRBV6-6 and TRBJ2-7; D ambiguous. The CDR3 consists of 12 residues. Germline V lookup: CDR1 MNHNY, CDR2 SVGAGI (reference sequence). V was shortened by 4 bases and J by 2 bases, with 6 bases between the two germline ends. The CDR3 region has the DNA TGTGCCAGCAGTTCACAAGCCTACGAGCAGTACTTC. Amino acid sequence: CASSSQAYEQYF.

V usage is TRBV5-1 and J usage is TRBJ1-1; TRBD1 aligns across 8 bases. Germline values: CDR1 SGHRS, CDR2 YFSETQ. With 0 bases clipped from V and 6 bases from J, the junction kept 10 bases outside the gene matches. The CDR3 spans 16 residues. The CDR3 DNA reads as TGCGCCAGCAGCTTGGCGCAGGGGGCTGGAGGGGCTGAAGCTTTCTTT. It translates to CASSLAQGAGGAEAFF.

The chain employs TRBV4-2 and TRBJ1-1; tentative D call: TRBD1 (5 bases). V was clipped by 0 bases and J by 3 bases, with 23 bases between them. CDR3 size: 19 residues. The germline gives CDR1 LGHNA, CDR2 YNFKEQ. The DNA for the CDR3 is TGTGCCAGCAGCCAAGATGGTCTTTTCCCCATCGTAGGGGACACTGAAGCTTTCTTT. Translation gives CASSQDGLFPIVGDTEAFF.

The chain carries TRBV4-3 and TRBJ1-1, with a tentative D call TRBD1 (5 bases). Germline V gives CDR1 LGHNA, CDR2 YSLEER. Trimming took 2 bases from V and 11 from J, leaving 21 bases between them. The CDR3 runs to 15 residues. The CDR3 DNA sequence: TGCGCCAGCAGCCAACCCTCTGACAGCCCCGAGGGGGCTTTCTTT. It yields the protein CASSQPSDSPEGAFF.

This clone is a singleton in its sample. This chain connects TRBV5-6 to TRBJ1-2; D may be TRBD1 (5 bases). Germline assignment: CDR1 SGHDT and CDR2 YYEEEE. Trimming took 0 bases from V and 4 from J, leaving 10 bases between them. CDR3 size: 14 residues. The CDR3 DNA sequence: TGTGCCAGCAGCTTGGCAGGGCTCCTCTATGGCTACACCTTC. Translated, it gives CASSLAGLLYGYTF.

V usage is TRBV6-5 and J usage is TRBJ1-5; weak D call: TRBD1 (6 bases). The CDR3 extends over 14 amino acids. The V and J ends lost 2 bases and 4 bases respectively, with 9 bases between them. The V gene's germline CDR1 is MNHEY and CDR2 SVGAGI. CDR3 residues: CASSYGGWNQPQHF. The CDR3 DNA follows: TGTGCCAGCAGTTACGGGGGCTGGAATCAGCCCCAGCATTTT.

The CDR3 reads CASSVVGGVGGYTF. The CDR3 bases are TGTGCCAGCAGCGTAGTAGGTGGGGTAGGGGGCTACACCTTC. The V and J genes are TRBV9 and TRBJ1-2; no clear D gene. The V end was cut by 0 bases, the J end by 8 bases, with 14 bases between. From germline, CDR1 is SGDLS and CDR2 YYNGEE. The CDR3 consists of 14 residues.

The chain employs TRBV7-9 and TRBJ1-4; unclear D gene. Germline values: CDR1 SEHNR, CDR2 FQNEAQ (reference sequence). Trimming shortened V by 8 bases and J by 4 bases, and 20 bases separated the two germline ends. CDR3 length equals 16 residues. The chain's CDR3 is CASGQATVGFNEKLFF. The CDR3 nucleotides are TGTGCCAGCGGCCAAGCGACGGTGGGCTTTAATGAAAAACTGTTTTTT.

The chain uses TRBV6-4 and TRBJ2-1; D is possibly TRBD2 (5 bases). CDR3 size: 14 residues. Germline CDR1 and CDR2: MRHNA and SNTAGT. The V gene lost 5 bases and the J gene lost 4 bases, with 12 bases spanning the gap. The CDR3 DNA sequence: TGTGCCAGCAGTACGGGATTCGAATACAATGAGCAGTTCTTC. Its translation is CASSTGFEYNEQFF.

The CDR3 region is CASSYHLGAGGNEQYF. CDR3 nucleotides: TGTGCCAGCAGCTATCACCTCGGGGCAGGGGGTAACGAGCAGTACTTC. The chain is built from TRBV7-2 and TRBJ2-7; 7 positions agree with TRBD1. CDR1 and CDR2 (germline): SGHTA, FQGNSA. V dropped 4 bases and J dropped 5; count of bases not matched to a gene: 14. This CDR3 is 16 amino acids long.

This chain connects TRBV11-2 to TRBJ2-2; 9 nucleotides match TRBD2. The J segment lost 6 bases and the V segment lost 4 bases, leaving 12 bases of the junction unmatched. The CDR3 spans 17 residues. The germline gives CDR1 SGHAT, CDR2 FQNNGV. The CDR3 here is CASSYLLVAGGSGELFF. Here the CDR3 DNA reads TGTGCCAGCAGCTACCTTTTGGTGGCGGGAGGGTCCGGGGAGCTGTTTTTT.

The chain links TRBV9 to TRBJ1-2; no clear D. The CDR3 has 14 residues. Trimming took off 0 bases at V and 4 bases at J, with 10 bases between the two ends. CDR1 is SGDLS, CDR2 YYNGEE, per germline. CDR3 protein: CASSVDATSYGYTF. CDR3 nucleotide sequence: TGTGCCAGCAGCGTAGACGCGACGTCCTATGGCTACACCTTC. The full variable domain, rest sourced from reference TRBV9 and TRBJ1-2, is DSGVTQTPKHLITATGQRVTLRCSPRSGDLSVYWYQQSLDQGLQFLIQYYNGEERAKGNILERFSAQQFPDLHSELNLSSLELGDSALYFCASSVDATSYGYTFGSGTRLTVV.

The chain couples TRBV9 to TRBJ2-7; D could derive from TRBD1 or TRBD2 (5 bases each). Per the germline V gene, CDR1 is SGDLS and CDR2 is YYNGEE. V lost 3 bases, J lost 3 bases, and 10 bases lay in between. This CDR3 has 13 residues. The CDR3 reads CASSGDGFYEQYF. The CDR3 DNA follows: TGTGCCAGCAGCGGGGACGGTTTCTACGAGCAGTACTTC.